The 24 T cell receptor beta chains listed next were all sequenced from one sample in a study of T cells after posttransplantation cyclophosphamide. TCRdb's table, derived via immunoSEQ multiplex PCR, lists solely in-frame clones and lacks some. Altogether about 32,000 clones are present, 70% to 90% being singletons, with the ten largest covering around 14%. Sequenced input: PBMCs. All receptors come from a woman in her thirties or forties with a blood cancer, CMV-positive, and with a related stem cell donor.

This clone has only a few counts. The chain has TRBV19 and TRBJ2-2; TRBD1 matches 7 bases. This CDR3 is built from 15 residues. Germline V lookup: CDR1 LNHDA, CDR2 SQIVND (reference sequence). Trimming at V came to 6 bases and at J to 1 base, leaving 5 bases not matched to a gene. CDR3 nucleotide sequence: TGTGCCAGTAGCCCTCACAGGGGGAACACCGGGGAGCTGTTTTTT. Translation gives CASSPHRGNTGELFF.

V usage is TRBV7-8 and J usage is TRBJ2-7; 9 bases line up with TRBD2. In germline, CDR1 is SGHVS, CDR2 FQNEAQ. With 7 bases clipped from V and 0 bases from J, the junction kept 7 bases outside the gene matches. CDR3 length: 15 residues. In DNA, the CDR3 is TGTGCCAGCAACCTCCTTAGCGGGAGCTCCTACGAGCAGTACTTC. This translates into CASNLLSGSSYEQYF.

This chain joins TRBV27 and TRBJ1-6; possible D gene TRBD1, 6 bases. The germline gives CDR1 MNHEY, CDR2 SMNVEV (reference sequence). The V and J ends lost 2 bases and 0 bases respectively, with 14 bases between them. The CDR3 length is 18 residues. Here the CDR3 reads CASSLVGGGSSYNSPLHF. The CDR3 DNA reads TGTGCCAGCAGTTTAGTGGGAGGGGGAAGCTCCTATAATTCACCCCTCCACTTT.

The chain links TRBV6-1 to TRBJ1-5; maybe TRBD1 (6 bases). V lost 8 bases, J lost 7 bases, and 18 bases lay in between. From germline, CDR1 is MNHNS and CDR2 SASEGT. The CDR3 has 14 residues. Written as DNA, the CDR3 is TGTGCCAGCGTCACAGGGAAAAGGAGGCAGCCCCAGCATTTT. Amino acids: CASVTGKRRQPQHF.

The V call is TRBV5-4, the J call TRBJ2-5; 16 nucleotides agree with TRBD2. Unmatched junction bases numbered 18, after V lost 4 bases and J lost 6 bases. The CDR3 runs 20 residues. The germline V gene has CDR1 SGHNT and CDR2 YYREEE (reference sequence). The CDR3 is CASSPGPGTSGGAGGQTQYF. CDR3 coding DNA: TGTGCCAGCAGCCCGGGACCCGGGACTAGCGGGGGGGCCGGCGGCCAGACCCAGTACTTC. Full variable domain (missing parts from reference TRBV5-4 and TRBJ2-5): ETGVTQSPTHLIKTRGQQVTLRCSSQSGHNTVSWYQQALGQGPQFIFQYYREEENGRGNFPPRFSGLQFPNYSSELNVNALELDDSALYLCASSPGPGTSGGAGGQTQYFGPGTRLLVL.

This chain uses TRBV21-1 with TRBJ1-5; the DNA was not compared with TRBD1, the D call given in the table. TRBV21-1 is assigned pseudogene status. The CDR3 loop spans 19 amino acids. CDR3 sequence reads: CASSKNGYRGEHSNQPQHF. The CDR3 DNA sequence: TGTGCCAGCAGCAAAAATGGGTACAGGGGAGAGCATAGCAATCAGCCCCAGCATTTT.

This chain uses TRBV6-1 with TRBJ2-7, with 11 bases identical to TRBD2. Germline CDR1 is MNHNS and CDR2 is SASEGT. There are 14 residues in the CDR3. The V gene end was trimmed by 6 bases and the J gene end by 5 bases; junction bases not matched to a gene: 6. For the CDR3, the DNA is TGTGCCAGCAGCTCACCGGGACTAGCGGACGAGCAGTACTTC. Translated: CASSSPGLADEQYF.

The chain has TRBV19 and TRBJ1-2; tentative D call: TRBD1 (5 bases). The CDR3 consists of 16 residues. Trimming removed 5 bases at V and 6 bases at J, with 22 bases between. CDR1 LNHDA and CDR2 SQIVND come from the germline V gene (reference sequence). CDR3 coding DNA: TGTGCCAGTAGTCTAGCGGGGGGGACTGTGGGCGATGGCTACACCTTC. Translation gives CASSLAGGTVGDGYTF.

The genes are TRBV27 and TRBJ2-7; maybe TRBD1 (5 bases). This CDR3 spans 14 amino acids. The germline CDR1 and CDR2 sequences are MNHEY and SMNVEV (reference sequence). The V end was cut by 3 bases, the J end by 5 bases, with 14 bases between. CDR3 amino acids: CASSFQGISHEQYF. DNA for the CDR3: TGTGCCAGCAGTTTCCAGGGTATATCCCACGAGCAGTACTTC.

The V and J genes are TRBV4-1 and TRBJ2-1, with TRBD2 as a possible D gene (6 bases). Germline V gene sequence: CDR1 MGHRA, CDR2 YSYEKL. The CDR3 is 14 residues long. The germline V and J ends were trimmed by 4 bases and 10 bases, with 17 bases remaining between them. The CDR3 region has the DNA TGCGCCAGCAGCCGGTCGGGACTGTCGGCGGAGCAGTTCTTC. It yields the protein CASSRSGLSAEQFF.

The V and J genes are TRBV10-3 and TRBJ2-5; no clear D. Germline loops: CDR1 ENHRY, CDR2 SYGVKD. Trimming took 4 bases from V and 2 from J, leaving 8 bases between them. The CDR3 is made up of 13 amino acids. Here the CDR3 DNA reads TGTGCCATCAGTGTACTGAAACAAGAGACCCAGTACTTC. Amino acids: CAISVLKQETQYF.

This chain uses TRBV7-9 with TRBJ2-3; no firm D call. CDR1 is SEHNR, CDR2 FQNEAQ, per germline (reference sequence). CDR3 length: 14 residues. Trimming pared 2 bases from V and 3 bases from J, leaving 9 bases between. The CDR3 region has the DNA TGTGCCAGCAGCTTACAACAGCTAACAGATACGCAGTATTTT. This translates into CASSLQQLTDTQYF. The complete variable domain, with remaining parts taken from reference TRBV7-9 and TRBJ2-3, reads DTGVSQNPRHKITKRGQNVTFRCDPISEHNRLYWYRQTLGQGPEFLTYFQNEAQLEKSRLLSDRFSAERPKGSFSTLEIQRTEQGDSAMYLCASSLQQLTDTQYFGPGTRLTVL.

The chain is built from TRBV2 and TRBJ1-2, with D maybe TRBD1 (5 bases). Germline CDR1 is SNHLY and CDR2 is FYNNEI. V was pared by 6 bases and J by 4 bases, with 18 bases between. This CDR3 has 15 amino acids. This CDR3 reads CASRENWQGTYGYTF. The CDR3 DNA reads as TGTGCCAGCAGGGAAAACTGGCAGGGAACCTATGGCTACACCTTC.

CDR3: CASSGHREETQYF. CDR3 nucleotide sequence: TGCGCCAGCAGTGGACACAGGGAAGAGACCCAGTACTTC. The chain combines TRBV10-2 with TRBJ2-5; a weak D match, TRBD1 (6 bases). Germline V CDR1 and CDR2: WSHSY, SAAADI. Trimming removed 4 bases at V and 3 bases at J, with 9 bases between. The CDR3 extends over 13 amino acids.

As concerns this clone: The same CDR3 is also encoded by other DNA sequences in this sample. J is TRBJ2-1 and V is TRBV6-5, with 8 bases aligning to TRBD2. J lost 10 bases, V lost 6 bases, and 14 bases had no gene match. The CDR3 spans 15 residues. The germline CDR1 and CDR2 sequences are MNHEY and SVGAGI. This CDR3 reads CASSPRGVRPDEQFF. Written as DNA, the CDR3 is TGTGCCAGCAGCCCGCGGGGGGTCCGTCCCGACGAGCAGTTCTTC.

The CDR3 sequence is CASSPVGGLTMDTQYF. CDR3 nucleotides: TGTGCCAGCAGCCCCGTGGGGGGGCTAACAATGGATACGCAGTATTTT. The chain carries TRBV7-3 and TRBJ2-3; D is perhaps TRBD2 (7 bases). V lost 5 bases to trimming and J lost 6 bases, with 21 bases between them. The CDR3 runs to 16 residues. Germline CDR1 and CDR2: SGHTA and FQGTGA.

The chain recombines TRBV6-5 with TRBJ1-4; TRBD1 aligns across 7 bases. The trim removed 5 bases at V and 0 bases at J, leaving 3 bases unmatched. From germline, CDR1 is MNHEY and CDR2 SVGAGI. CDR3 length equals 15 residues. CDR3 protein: CASSPGTATNEKLFF. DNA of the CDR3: TGTGCCAGCAGTCCAGGGACAGCAACTAATGAAAAACTGTTTTTT.

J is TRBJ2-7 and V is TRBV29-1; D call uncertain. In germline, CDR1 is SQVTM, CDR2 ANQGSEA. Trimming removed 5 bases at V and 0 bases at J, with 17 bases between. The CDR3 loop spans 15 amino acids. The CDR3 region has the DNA TGCAGCGTTCGTACGAGATTGATGAGCTCCTACGAGCAGTACTTC. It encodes CSVRTRLMSSYEQYF.

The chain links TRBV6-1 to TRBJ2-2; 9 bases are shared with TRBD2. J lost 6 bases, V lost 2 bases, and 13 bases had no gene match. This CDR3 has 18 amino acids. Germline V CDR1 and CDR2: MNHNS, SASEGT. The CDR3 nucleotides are TGTGCCAGCAGTGAAATTCTAGCGGGGTACCACGTCCCCGGGGAGCTGTTTTTT. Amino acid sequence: CASSEILAGYHVPGELFF.

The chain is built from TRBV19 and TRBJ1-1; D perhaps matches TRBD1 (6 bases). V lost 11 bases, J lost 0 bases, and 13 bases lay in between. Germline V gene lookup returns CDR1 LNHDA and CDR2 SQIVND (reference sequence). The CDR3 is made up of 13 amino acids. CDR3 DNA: TGTGCCCGTCGACAGGCTATGAACACTGAAGCTTTCTTT. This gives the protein CARRQAMNTEAFF.

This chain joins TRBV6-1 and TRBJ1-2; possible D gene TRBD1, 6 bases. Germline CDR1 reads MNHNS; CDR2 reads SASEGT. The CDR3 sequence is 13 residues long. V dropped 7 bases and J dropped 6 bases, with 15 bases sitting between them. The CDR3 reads CASTGGTSHGYTF. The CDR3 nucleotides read TGTGCCAGCACCGGGGGGACATCCCATGGCTACACCTTC.

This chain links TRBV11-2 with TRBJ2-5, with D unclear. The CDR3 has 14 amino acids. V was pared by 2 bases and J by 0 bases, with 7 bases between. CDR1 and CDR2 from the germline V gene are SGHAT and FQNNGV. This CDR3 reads CASSLLQYQETQYF. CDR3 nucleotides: TGTGCCAGCAGCTTATTGCAGTACCAAGAGACCCAGTACTTC.

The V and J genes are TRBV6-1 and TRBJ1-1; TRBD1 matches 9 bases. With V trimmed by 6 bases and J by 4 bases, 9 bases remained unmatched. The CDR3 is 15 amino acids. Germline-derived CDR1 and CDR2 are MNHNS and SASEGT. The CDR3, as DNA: TGTGCCAGCAGACCTATTGGACAGGGGTCCACTGAAGCTTTCTTT. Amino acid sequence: CASRPIGQGSTEAFF.

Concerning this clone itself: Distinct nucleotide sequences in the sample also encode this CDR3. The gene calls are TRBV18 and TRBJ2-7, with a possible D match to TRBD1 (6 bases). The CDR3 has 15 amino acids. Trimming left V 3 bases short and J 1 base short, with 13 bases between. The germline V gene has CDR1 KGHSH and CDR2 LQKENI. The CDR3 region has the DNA TGTGCCAGCTCACCCCCGGGACAATCTTCCTACGAGCAGTACTTC. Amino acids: CASSPPGQSSYEQYF.